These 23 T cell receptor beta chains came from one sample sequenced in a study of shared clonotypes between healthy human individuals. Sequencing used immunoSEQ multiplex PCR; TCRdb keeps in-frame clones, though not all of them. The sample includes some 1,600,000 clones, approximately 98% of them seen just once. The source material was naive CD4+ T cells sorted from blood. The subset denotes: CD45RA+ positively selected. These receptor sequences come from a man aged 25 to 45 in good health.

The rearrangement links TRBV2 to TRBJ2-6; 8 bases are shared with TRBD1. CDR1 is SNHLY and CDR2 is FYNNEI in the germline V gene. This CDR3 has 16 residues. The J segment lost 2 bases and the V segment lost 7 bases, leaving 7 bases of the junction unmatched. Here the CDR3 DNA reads TGTGCCAGCAACCCCAGGGGGCGGGCTGGGGCCAACGTCCTGACTTTC. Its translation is CASNPRGRAGANVLTF.

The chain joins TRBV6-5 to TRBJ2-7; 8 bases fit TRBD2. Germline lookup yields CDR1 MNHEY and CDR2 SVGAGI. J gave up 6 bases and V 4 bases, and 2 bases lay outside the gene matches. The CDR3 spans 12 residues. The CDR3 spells CASSFSGSEQYF. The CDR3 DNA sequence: TGTGCCAGCAGTTTCAGCGGGAGCGAGCAGTACTTC.

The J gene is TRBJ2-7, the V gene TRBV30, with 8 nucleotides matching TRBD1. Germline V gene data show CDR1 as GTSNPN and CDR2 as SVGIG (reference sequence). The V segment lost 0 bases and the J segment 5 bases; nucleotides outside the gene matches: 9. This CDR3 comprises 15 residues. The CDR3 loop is CAWSVYWTGNDEQYF. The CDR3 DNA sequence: TGTGCCTGGAGTGTATATTGGACAGGGAACGACGAGCAGTACTTC.

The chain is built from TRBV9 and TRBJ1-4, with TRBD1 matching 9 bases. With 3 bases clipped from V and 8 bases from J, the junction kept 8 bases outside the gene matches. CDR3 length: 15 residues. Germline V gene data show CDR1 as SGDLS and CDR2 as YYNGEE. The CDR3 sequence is CASSATGTGSEKLFF. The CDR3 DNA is TGTGCCAGCAGCGCCACCGGGACAGGGAGCGAAAAACTGTTTTTT.

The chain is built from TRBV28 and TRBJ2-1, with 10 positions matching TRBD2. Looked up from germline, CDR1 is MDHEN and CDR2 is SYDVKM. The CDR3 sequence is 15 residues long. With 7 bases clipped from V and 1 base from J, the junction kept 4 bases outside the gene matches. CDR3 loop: CASKAGGPSYNEQFF. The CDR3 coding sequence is TGTGCCAGCAAAGCGGGAGGGCCTTCCTACAATGAGCAGTTCTTC.

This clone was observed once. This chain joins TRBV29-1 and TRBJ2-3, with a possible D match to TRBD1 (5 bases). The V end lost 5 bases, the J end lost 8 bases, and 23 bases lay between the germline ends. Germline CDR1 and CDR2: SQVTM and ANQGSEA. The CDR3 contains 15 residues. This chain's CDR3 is CSVQLGRVNYRTQYF. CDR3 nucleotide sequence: TGCAGCGTTCAGCTTGGCAGGGTAAATTATCGTACGCAGTATTTT.

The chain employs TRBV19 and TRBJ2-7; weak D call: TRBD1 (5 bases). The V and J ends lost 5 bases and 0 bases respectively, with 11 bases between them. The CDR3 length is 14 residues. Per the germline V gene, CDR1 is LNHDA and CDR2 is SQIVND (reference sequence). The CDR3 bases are TGTGCCAGTAGTTACAGGACGAGCTCCTACGAGCAGTACTTC. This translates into CASSYRTSSYEQYF.

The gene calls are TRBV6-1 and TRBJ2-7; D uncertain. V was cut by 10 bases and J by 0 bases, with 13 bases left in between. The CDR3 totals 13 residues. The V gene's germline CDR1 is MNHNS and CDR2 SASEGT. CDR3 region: CATRQDLSYEQYF. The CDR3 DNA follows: TGTGCCACTAGGCAGGACCTCTCCTACGAGCAGTACTTC.

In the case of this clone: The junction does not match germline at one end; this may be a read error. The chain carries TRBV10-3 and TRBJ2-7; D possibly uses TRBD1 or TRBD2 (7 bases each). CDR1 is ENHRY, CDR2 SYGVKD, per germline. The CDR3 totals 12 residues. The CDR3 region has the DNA TGTGCCATCAGTGAGGGTGGGAGGGGGCGAGACTTC. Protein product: CAISEGGRGRDF.

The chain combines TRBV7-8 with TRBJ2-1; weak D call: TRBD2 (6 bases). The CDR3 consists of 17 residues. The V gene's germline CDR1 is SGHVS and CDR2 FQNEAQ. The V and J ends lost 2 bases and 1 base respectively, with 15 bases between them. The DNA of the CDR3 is TGTGCCAGCAGCTTATATCTGGCGGGGTCGTCCTACAATGAGCAGTTCTTC. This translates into CASSLYLAGSSYNEQFF.

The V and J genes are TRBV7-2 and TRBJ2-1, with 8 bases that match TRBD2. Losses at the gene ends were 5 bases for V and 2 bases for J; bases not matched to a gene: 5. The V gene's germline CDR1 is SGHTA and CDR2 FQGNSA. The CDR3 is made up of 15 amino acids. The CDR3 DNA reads TGTGCCAGCAGCACCCGCGGGAGGACCTACAATGAGCAGTTCTTC. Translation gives CASSTRGRTYNEQFF.

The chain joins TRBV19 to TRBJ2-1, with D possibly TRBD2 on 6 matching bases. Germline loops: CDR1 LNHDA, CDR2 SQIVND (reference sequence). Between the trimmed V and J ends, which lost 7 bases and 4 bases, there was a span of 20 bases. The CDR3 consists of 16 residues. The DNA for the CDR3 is TGTGCCAGTACCGCGGGACTCCGAATCCGTTACAATGAGCAGTTCTTC. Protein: CASTAGLRIRYNEQFF.

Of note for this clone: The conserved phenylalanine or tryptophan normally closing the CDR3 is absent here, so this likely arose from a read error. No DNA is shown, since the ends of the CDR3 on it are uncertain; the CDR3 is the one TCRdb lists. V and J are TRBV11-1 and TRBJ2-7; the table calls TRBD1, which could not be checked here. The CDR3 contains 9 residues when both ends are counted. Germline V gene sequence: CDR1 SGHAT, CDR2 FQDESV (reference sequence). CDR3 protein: CARPRGQRK.

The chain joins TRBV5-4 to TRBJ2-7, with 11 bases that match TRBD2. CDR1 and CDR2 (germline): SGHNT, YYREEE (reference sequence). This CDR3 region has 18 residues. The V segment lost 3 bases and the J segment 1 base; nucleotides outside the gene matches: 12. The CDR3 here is CASSSRGLAVGVSYEQYF. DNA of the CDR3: TGTGCCAGCAGCTCCCGGGGACTAGCGGTAGGGGTGTCCTACGAGCAGTACTTC.

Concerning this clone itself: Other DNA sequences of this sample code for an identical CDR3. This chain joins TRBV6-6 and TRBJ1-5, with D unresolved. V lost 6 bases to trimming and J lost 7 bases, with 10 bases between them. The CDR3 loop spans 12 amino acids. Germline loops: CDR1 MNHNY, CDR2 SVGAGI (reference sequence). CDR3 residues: CASSPPGQPQHF. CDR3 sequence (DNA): TGTGCCAGCAGCCCCCCGGGCCAGCCCCAGCATTTT.

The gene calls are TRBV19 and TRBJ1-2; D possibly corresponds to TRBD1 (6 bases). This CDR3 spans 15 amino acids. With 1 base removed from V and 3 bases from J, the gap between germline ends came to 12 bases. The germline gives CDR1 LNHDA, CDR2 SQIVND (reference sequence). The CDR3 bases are TGTGCCAGTAGTATAGCCGGGACAAGCCACTATGGCTACACCTTC. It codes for CASSIAGTSHYGYTF.

Here the CDR3 reads CASRAAGGGREQFF. The CDR3 DNA sequence: TGTGCCAGCCGAGCGGCGGGAGGGGGACGGGAGCAGTTCTTC. The genes are TRBV28 and TRBJ2-1; TRBD2 matches at 9 bases. The CDR3 is made up of 14 amino acids. CDR1 MDHEN and CDR2 SYDVKM come from the germline V gene. The junction had 12 bases not matched to a gene; V was cut back by 8 bases and J by 10 bases.

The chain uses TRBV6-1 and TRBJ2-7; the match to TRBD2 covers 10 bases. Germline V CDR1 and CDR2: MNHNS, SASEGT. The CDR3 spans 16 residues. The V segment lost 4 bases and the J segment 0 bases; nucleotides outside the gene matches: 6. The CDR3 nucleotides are TGTGCCAGCAGTGTTGGACTAGCGGAGAGCTCCTACGAGCAGTACTTC. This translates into CASSVGLAESSYEQYF.

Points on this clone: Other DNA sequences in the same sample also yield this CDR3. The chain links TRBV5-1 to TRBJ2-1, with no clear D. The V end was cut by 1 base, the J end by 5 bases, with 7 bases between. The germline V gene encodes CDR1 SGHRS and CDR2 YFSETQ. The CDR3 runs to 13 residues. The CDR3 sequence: CASSLLGNNEQFF. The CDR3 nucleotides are TGCGCCAGCAGCTTGTTAGGGAACAATGAGCAGTTCTTC.

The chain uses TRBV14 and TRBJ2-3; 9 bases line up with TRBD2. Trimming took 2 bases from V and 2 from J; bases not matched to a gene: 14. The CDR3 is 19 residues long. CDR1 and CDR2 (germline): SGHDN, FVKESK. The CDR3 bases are TGTGCCAGCAGCCAAAAGATGGGCGGGAGGGCCAAAAACACAGATACGCAGTATTTT. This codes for CASSQKMGGRAKNTDTQYF.

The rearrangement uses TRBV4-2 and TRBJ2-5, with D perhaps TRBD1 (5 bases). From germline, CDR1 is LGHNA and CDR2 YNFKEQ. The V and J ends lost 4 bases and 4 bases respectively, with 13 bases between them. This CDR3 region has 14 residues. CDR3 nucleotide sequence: TGTGCCAGCAGCCGGGAAGTTACAGGAGAGACCCAGTACTTC. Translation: CASSREVTGETQYF.

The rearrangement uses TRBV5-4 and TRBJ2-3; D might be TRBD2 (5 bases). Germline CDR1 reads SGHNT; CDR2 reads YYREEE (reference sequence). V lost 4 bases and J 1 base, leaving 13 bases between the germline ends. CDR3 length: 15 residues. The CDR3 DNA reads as TGTGCCAGCAGCCGGGAAGTCGGAGGCACAGATACGCAGTATTTT. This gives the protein CASSREVGGTDTQYF. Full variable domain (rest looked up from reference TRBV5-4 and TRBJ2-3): ETGVTQSPTHLIKTRGQQVTLRCSSQSGHNTVSWYQQALGQGPQFIFQYYREEENGRGNFPPRFSGLQFPNYSSELNVNALELDDSALYLCASSREVGGTDTQYFGPGTRLTVL.

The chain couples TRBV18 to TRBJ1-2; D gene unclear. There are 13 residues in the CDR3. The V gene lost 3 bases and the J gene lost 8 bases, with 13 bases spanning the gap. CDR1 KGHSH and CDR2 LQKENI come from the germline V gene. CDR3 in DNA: TGTGCCAGCTCACCGTGGCAGAGGGAGGGCTACACCTTC. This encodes CASSPWQREGYTF.